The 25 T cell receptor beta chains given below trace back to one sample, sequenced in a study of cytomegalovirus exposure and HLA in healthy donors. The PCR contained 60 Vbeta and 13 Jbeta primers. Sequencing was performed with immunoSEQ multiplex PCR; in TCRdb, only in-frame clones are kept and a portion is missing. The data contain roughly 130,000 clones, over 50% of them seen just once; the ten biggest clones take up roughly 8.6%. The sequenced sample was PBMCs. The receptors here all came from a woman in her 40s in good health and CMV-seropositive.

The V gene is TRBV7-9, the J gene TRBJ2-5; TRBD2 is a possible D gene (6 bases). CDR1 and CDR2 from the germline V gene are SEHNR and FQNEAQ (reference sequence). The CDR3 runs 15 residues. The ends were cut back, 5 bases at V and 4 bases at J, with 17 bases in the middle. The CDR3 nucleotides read TGTGCCAGCAGCCCTAGGAGGGTAGGAGGAGAGACCCAGTACTTC. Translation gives CASSPRRVGGETQYF.

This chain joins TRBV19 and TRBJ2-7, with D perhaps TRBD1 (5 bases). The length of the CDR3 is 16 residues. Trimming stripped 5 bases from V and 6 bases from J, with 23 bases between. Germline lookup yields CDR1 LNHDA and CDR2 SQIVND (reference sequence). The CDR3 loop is CASSGYNGQGSVEQYF. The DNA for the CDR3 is TGTGCCAGTAGTGGGTACAACGGGCAGGGTTCCGTCGAGCAGTACTTC.

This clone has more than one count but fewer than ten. CDR3 region: CASSPRTGNTEAFF. The CDR3 DNA follows: TGTGCCAGTAGTCCCCGGACAGGAAACACTGAAGCTTTCTTT. The J gene is TRBJ1-1, the V gene TRBV19, with TRBD1 identical over 7 bases. V was pared by 5 bases and J by 2 bases, with 5 bases of the junction left unmatched. Germline lookup yields CDR1 LNHDA and CDR2 SQIVND (reference sequence). The CDR3 has 14 amino acids.

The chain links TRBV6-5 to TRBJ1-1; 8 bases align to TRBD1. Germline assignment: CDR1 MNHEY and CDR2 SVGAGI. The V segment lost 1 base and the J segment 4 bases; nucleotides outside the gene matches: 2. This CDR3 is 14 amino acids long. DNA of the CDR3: TGTGCCAGCAGTTACTTCCAGGGGGCCACTGAAGCTTTCTTT. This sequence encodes CASSYFQGATEAFF.

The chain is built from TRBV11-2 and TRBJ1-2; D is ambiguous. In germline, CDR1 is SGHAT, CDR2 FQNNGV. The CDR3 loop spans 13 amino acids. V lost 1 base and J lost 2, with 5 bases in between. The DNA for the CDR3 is TGTGCCAGCAGCTTAGCAGGCAACTATGGCTACACCTTC. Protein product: CASSLAGNYGYTF.

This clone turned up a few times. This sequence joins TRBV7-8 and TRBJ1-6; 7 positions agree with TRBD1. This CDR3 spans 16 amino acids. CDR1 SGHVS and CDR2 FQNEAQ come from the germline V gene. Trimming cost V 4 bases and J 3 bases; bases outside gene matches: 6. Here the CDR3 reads CASSSRRQGYNSPLHF. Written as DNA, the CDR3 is TGTGCCAGCAGCTCGCGGCGACAGGGCTATAATTCACCCCTCCACTTT.

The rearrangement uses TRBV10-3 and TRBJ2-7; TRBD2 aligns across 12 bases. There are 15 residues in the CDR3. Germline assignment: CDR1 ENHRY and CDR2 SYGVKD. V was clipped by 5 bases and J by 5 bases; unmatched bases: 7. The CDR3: CAISKTSGSLNEQYF. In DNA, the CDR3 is TGTGCCATCAGTAAGACTAGCGGGAGTCTTAACGAGCAGTACTTC.

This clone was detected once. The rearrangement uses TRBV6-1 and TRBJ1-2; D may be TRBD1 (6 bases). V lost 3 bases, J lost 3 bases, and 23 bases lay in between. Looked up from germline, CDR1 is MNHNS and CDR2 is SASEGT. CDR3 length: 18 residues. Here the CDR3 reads CASSERGGQPGLDYGYTF. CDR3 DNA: TGTGCCAGCAGTGAGAGGGGCGGACAGCCCGGTCTAGACTATGGCTACACCTTC.

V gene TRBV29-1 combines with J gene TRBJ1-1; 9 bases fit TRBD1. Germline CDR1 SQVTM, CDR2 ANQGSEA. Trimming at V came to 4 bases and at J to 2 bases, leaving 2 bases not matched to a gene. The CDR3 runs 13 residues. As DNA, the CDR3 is TGCAGCGTTGCGACAGGGGGTAACACTGAAGCTTTCTTT. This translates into CSVATGGNTEAFF.

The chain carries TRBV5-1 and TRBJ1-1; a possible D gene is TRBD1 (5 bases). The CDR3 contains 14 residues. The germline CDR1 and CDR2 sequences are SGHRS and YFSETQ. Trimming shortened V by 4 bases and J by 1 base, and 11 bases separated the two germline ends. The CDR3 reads CASSAATENTEAFF. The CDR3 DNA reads TGCGCCAGCAGCGCCGCGACAGAGAACACTGAAGCTTTCTTT.

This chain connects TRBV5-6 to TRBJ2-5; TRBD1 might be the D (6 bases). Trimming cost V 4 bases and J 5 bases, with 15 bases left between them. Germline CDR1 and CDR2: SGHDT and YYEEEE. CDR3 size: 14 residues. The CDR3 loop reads CASSPTGVGETQYF. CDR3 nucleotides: TGTGCCAGCAGCCCGACAGGTGTGGGGGAGACCCAGTACTTC.

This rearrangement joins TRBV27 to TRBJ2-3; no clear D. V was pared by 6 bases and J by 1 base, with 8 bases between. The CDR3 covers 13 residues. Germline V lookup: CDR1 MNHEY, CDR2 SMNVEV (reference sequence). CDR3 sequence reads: CASSIRGTDTQYF. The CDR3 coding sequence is TGTGCCAGCAGCATCCGGGGCACAGATACGCAGTATTTT.

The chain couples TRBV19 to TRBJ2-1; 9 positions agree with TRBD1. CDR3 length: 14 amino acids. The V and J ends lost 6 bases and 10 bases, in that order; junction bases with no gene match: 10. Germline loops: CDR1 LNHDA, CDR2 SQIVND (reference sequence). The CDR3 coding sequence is TGTGCCAGTAGCCCGGGACAGGGAGGGGGCGAGCAGTTCTTC. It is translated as CASSPGQGGGEQFF.

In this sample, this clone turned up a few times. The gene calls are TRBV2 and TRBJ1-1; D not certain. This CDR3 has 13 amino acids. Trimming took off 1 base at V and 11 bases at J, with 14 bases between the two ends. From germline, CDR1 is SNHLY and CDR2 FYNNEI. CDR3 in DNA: TGTGCCAGCAGTGAAGGACTGGCTCTCAGCGCTTTCTTT. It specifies CASSEGLALSAFF. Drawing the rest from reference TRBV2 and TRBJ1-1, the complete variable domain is EPEVTQTPSHQVTQMGQEVILRCVPISNHLYFYWYRQILGQKVEFLVSFYNNEISEKSEIFDDQFSVERPDGSNFTLKIRSTKLEDSAMYFCASSEGLALSAFFGQGTRLTVV.

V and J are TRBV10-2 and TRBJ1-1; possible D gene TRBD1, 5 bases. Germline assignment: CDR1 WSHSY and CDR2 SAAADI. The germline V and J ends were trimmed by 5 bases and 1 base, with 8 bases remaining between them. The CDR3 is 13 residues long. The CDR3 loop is CASSRGGNTEAFF. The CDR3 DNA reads TGCGCCAGCAGTCGGGGGGGGAACACTGAAGCTTTCTTT.

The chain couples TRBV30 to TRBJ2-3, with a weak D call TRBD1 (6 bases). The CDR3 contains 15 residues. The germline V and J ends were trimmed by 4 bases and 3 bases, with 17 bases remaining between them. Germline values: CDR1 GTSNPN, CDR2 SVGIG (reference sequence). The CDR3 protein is CAWTGQLTITDTQYF. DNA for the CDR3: TGTGCCTGGACAGGACAGCTAACGATAACAGATACGCAGTATTTT.

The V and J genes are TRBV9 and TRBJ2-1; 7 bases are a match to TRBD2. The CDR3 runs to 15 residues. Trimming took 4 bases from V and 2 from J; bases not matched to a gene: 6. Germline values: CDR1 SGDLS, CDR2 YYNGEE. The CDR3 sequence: CASSPPSGTYNEQFF. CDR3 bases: TGTGCCAGCAGCCCCCCTAGCGGAACCTACAATGAGCAGTTCTTC.

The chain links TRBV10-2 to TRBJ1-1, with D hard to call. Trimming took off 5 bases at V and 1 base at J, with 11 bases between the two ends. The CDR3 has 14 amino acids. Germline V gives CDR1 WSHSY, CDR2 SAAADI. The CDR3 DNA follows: TGCGCCAGCAGTCTCGGGGTCCGGAACACTGAAGCTTTCTTT. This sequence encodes CASSLGVRNTEAFF.

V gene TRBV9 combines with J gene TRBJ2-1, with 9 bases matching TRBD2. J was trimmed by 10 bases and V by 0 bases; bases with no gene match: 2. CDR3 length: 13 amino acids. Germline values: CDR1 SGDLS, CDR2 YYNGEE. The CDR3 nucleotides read TGTGCCAGCAGCGTAGGGACTAGCGAGGAGCAGTTCTTC. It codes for CASSVGTSEEQFF. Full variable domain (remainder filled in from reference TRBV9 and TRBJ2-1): DSGVTQTPKHLITATGQRVTLRCSPRSGDLSVYWYQQSLDQGLQFLIQYYNGEERAKGNILERFSAQQFPDLHSELNLSSLELGDSALYFCASSVGTSEEQFFGPGTRLTVL.

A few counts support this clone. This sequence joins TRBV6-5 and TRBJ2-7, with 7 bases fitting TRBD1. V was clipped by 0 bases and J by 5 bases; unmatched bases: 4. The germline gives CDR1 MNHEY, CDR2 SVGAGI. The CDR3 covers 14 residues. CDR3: CASSYSSTGNEQYF. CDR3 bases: TGTGCCAGCAGTTACTCATCGACAGGGAACGAGCAGTACTTC.

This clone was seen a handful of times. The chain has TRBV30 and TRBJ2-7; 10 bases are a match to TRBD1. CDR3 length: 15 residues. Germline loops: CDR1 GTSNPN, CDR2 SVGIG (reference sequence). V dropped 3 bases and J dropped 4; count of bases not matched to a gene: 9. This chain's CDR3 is CAWRGGDRGNYEQYF. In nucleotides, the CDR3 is TGTGCCTGGAGAGGGGGGGACAGGGGCAATTACGAGCAGTACTTC.

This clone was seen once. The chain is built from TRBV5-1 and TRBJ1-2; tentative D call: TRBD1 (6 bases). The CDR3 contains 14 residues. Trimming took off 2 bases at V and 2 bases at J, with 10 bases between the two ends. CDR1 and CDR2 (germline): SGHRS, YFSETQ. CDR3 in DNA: TGCGCCAGCAGCTTATCCCAGGGGAACTATGGCTACACCTTC. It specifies CASSLSQGNYGYTF. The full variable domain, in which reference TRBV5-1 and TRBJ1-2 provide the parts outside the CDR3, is KAGVTQTPRYLIKTRGQQVTLSCSPISGHRSVSWYQQTPGQGLQFLFEYFSETQRNKGNFPGRFSGRQFSNSRSEMNVSTLELGDSALYLCASSLSQGNYGYTFGSGTRLTVV.

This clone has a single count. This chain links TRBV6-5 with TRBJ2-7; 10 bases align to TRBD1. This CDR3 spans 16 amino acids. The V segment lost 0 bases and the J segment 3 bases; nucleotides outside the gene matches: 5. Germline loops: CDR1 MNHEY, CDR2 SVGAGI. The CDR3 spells CASSYSDRGNDYEQYF. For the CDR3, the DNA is TGTGCCAGCAGTTACTCGGACAGGGGGAATGACTACGAGCAGTACTTC.

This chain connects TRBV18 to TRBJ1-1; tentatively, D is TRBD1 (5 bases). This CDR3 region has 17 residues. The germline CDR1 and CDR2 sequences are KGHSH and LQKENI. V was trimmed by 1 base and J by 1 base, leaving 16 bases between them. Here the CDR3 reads CASSPREGPGQNTEAFF. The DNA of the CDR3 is TGTGCCAGCTCACCACGGGAGGGACCAGGACAGAACACTGAAGCTTTCTTT.

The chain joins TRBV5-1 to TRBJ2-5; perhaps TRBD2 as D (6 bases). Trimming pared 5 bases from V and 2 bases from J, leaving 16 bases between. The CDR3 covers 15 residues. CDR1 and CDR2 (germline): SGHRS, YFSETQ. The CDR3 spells CASRGWGESQETQYF. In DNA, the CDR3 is TGCGCCAGCAGAGGCTGGGGGGAGTCTCAAGAGACCCAGTACTTC. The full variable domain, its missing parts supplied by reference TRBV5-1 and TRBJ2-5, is KAGVTQTPRYLIKTRGQQVTLSCSPISGHRSVSWYQQTPGQGLQFLFEYFSETQRNKGNFPGRFSGRQFSNSRSEMNVSTLELGDSALYLCASRGWGESQETQYFGPGTRLLVL.